The 31 T cell receptor beta chains below were found in one sample sequenced in a study of blood T cell repertoires in COVID-19. Method: immunoSEQ multiplex PCR; TCRdb's copy keeps in-frame clones and lacks some. The table has fewer than 250,000 clones, 84% seen once. Sample: PBMCs or T cells enriched from blood (not recorded which). All receptors derive from a woman aged 40 to 50 who had recovered from COVID-19.

The chain recombines TRBV30 with TRBJ2-5; D is perhaps TRBD1 (5 bases). The ends were cut back, 4 bases at V and 1 base at J, with 7 bases in the middle. The CDR3 length is 12 residues. Germline CDR1 and CDR2: GTSNPN and SVGIG (reference sequence). The CDR3 DNA follows: TGTGCCTGGACAGGGCTCCAAGAGACCCAGTACTTC. Its protein product is CAWTGLQETQYF.

In its sample, this clone was seen many times. The rearrangement links TRBV10-2 to TRBJ1-5; 12 nucleotides match TRBD1. This CDR3 comprises 19 residues. After removal of 2 bases from V and 2 bases from J, the junction contained 10 bases not matched to a gene. The germline CDR1 and CDR2 sequences are WSHSY and SAAADI. The CDR3: CASSEGPGDRGRGNQPQHF. The CDR3 nucleotides read TGCGCCAGCAGTGAGGGGCCGGGGGACAGGGGGCGAGGCAATCAGCCCCAGCATTTT.

This clone turned up a few times. The rearrangement joins TRBV5-4 to TRBJ2-2; 9 nucleotides align to TRBD2. The CDR3 sequence is 16 residues long. Germline values: CDR1 SGHNT, CDR2 YYREEE (reference sequence). After removal of 4 bases from V and 7 bases from J, the junction contained 11 bases not matched to a gene. The CDR3 reads CASSLAASGKIGELFF. In DNA, the CDR3 is TGTGCCAGCAGCCTAGCGGCTAGCGGGAAAATCGGGGAGCTGTTTTTT.

The chain's CDR3 is CAWSEESYEQYF. CDR3 DNA sequence: TGTGCCTGGAGCGAAGAGAGCTACGAGCAGTACTTC. The gene calls are TRBV30 and TRBJ2-7, with no clear D. The length of the CDR3 is 12 residues. Deletions cut 3 bases from V and 3 bases from J, with 9 bases between. The germline V gene encodes CDR1 GTSNPN and CDR2 SVGIG (reference sequence).

This clone has ten or more counts. This chain uses TRBV28 with TRBJ1-5; D ambiguous. The CDR3 is 14 amino acids. V dropped 6 bases and J dropped 7 bases, with 16 bases sitting between them. CDR1 is MDHEN, CDR2 SYDVKM, per germline. The CDR3 sequence: CASSRGEGRQPQHF. DNA for the CDR3: TGTGCCAGCAGCCGTGGGGAAGGGAGGCAGCCCCAGCATTTT.

The chain couples TRBV5-1 to TRBJ2-7; possibly TRBD1 for D (5 bases). Per germline, CDR1 SGHRS and CDR2 YFSETQ. V lost 1 base and J 0 bases, leaving 20 bases between the germline ends. The CDR3 length is 18 residues. In DNA form, the CDR3 reads TGCGCCAGCAGCTTGAGGGCCTCCGAGGACAAATTCTCCTACGAGCAGTACTTC. It yields the protein CASSLRASEDKFSYEQYF.

J is TRBJ2-5 and V is TRBV6-5, with 8 nucleotides matching TRBD2. The V gene's germline CDR1 is MNHEY and CDR2 SVGAGI. The CDR3 is 15 residues long. Trimming at V came to 6 bases and at J to 5 bases, leaving 11 bases not matched to a gene. For the CDR3, the DNA is TGTGCCAGCAGCGGAGCCGGGACTAGTCGGGAGACCCAGTACTTC. Encoded protein: CASSGAGTSRETQYF.

The DNA of the CDR3 is TGTGCCAGCAGTTTAAAGGACAGCTACAATGAGCAGTTCTTC. Its translation: CASSLKDSYNEQFF. V gene TRBV28 combines with J gene TRBJ2-1; D may be TRBD1 (6 bases). The germline CDR1 and CDR2 sequences are MDHEN and SYDVKM. V shed 2 bases and J shed 3 bases, with 8 bases lying between them. This CDR3 region has 14 residues.

V gene TRBV11-2 combines with J gene TRBJ1-1; D gene ambiguous. Deletions cut 1 base from V and 2 bases from J, with 17 bases between. Germline V lookup: CDR1 SGHAT, CDR2 FQNNGV. CDR3 length equals 17 residues. In DNA, the CDR3 is TGTGCCAGCAGCTTAGGGCCCCCGGCAGAGGCAAACACTGAAGCTTTCTTT. Translated, it gives CASSLGPPAEANTEAFF.

The gene calls are TRBV5-1 and TRBJ2-7; D may be TRBD1 (6 bases). Per the germline V gene, CDR1 is SGHRS and CDR2 is YFSETQ. The CDR3 totals 14 residues. V was pared by 0 bases and J by 2 bases, with 9 bases between. DNA of the CDR3: TGCGCCAGCAGCTTGGATCCAGGGGCCTACGAGCAGTACGTC. This sequence encodes CASSLDPGAYEQYV.

This clone came up a few times. This chain connects TRBV28 to TRBJ1-5, with no clear D. Trimming stripped 7 bases from V and 6 bases from J, with 10 bases between. This CDR3 has 12 residues. The germline gives CDR1 MDHEN, CDR2 SYDVKM. The CDR3 nucleotides are TGTGCCAGCAACAGTCGGGGTCAGCCCCAGCATTTT. As protein: CASNSRGQPQHF.

The chain has TRBV9 and TRBJ2-1; 7 bases line up with TRBD2. The CDR3 length is 17 residues. Trimming cost V 0 bases and J 0 bases; bases outside gene matches: 6. In germline, CDR1 is SGDLS, CDR2 YYNGEE. The CDR3, as DNA: TGTGCCAGCAGCGTAGCCTCTAGCGGAGGCTCCTACAATGAGCAGTTCTTC. Amino acids: CASSVASSGGSYNEQFF. Full variable domain (rest looked up from reference TRBV9 and TRBJ2-1): DSGVTQTPKHLITATGQRVTLRCSPRSGDLSVYWYQQSLDQGLQFLIQYYNGEERAKGNILERFSAQQFPDLHSELNLSSLELGDSALYFCASSVASSGGSYNEQFFGPGTRLTVL.

This sequence joins TRBV18 and TRBJ2-3; D not certain. Germline V lookup: CDR1 KGHSH, CDR2 LQKENI. V shed 6 bases and J shed 3 bases, with 13 bases lying between them. The CDR3 has 14 amino acids. The CDR3 DNA is TGTGCCAGCTCCCTAAAAGACAAGACAGATACGCAGTATTTT. Protein product: CASSLKDKTDTQYF.

This chain links TRBV29-1 with TRBJ2-5; D may be TRBD1 (6 bases). Looked up from germline, CDR1 is SQVTM and CDR2 is ANQGSEA. The CDR3 spans 12 residues. Trimming removed 7 bases from V and 5 bases from J, with 14 bases in between. The CDR3 region is CSGRGWGETQYF. The CDR3 DNA reads TGCAGCGGCAGGGGTTGGGGGGAGACCCAGTACTTC.

The genes are TRBV2 and TRBJ2-1; a possible D gene is TRBD1 (6 bases). Per germline, CDR1 SNHLY and CDR2 FYNNEI. V dropped 6 bases and J dropped 2 bases, with 14 bases sitting between them. CDR3 length: 15 residues. The CDR3 nucleotides are TGTGCCAGCAGCCCCGGGGCAGGGGCCTACAATGAGCAGTTCTTC. It specifies CASSPGAGAYNEQFF.

The gene calls are TRBV5-1 and TRBJ2-2; maybe TRBD2 (7 bases). The ends were cut back, 4 bases at V and 0 bases at J, with 10 bases in the middle. This CDR3 is built from 15 residues. CDR1 and CDR2 from the germline V gene are SGHRS and YFSETQ. The CDR3 here is CASSAGASNTGELFF. The CDR3 nucleotides are TGCGCCAGCAGCGCGGGGGCTTCGAACACCGGGGAGCTGTTTTTT.

Here the CDR3 reads CSTGTSGPGDTQYF. For the CDR3, the DNA is TGCAGCACCGGGACTAGCGGTCCGGGGGATACGCAGTATTTT. The J gene is TRBJ2-3, the V gene TRBV29-1, with TRBD2 matching 11 bases. The V gene's germline CDR1 is SQVTM and CDR2 ANQGSEA. Losses at the gene ends were 8 bases for V and 6 bases for J; bases not matched to a gene: 10. CDR3 length: 14 amino acids.

This CDR3 is CASSQVRWSLFF. The CDR3 nucleotides are TGTGCCAGCAGCCAGGTCCGGTGGAGCCTGTTTTTT. V and J are TRBV3-1 (or the pseudogene TRBV3-2) and TRBJ1-4; D call uncertain. The germline V gene has CDR1 LGHDT and CDR2 YNNKEL (reference sequence). V lost 3 bases, J lost 14 bases, and 13 bases lay in between. CDR3 length: 12 residues.

The V call is TRBV19, the J call TRBJ1-2, with D perhaps matching TRBD1 (5 bases). Between the trimmed V and J ends, which lost 7 bases and 4 bases, there was a span of 10 bases. Germline CDR1 is LNHDA and CDR2 is SQIVND (reference sequence). The CDR3 sequence is 12 residues long. DNA of the CDR3: TGTGCCAGTACCCAGGGCATCTATGGCTACACCTTC. Amino acids: CASTQGIYGYTF.

The rearrangement joins TRBV7-3 to TRBJ2-5; 8 nucleotides line up with TRBD2. J was trimmed by 4 bases and V by 4 bases; bases with no gene match: 5. This CDR3 has 14 residues. The V gene's germline CDR1 is SGHTA and CDR2 FQGTGA. This CDR3 is CASSSYGGAETQYF. In DNA, the CDR3 is TGTGCCAGCAGCTCTTACGGGGGGGCAGAGACCCAGTACTTC.

This chain uses TRBV28 with TRBJ1-5; no firm D call. This CDR3 has 17 residues. The V gene's germline CDR1 is MDHEN and CDR2 SYDVKM. With 7 bases removed from V and 0 bases from J, the gap between germline ends came to 19 bases. The CDR3 DNA is TGTGCCAGCACCTCCTTGGAGAGGGATCCTAGCAATCAGCCCCAGCATTTT. Translated: CASTSLERDPSNQPQHF.

The rearrangement uses TRBV15 and TRBJ1-2; possible D gene TRBD1, 5 bases. Between the trimmed V and J ends, which lost 3 bases and 4 bases, there was a span of 12 bases. The CDR3 length is 14 residues. The germline V gene has CDR1 LNHNV and CDR2 YYDKDF (reference sequence). CDR3: CATSSLSGVYGYTF. CDR3 bases: TGTGCCACCAGCAGTTTATCGGGGGTCTATGGCTACACCTTC.

The count of this clone is one. The CDR3 DNA sequence: TGTGCCAGCAGGGAGGGGAACAATCAGCCCCAGCATTTT. This translates into CASREGNNQPQHF. The genes are TRBV12-3 or TRBV12-4 and TRBJ1-5; D is perhaps TRBD1 (5 bases). CDR3 length: 13 amino acids. Trimming removed 6 bases from V and 3 bases from J, with 9 bases in between.

The chain employs TRBV11-2 and TRBJ2-5; TRBD1 matches 7 bases. The V gene end was trimmed by 1 base and the J gene end by 0 bases; junction bases not matched to a gene: 2. Per the germline V gene, CDR1 is SGHAT and CDR2 is FQNNGV. CDR3 length: 15 residues. CDR3 sequence reads: CASSLGGTDQETQYF. The CDR3, as DNA: TGTGCCAGCAGCTTAGGAGGGACAGACCAAGAGACCCAGTACTTC.

CDR3 DNA sequence: TGTGCCAGCAGTGAAGCAGGGGGCCGGGGCACTGAAGCTTTCTTT. Translating it yields CASSEAGGRGTEAFF. This chain uses TRBV25-1 with TRBJ1-1, with 8 bases that match TRBD1. Germline CDR1 reads MGHDK; CDR2 reads SYGVNS. V gave up 2 bases and J gave up 4 bases; unmatched junction bases: 6. The CDR3 contains 15 residues.

V usage is TRBV28 and J usage is TRBJ2-7; 7 bases map to TRBD1. This CDR3 region has 16 residues. Germline loops: CDR1 MDHEN, CDR2 SYDVKM. Trimming took 5 bases from V and 5 from J; bases not matched to a gene: 15. The CDR3 region has the DNA TGTGCCAGCAGTCCCAAGATAAGGACAGGAGCTAACGAGCAGTACGTC. This gives the protein CASSPKIRTGANEQYV.

The rearrangement joins TRBV21-1 to TRBJ2-5; the table's TRBD2 call for D was not verified on the DNA. TRBV21-1 is a pseudogene segment. The CDR3 extends over 12 amino acids. The CDR3 loop reads CASSISRETQYF. The CDR3 coding sequence is TGTGCCAGCAGTATCTCGAGGGAGACCCAGTACTTC.

The J gene is TRBJ2-2, the V gene TRBV30, with TRBD2 as a possible D gene (5 bases). Trimming pared 5 bases from V and 6 bases from J, leaving 16 bases between. Germline CDR1 is GTSNPN and CDR2 is SVGIG (reference sequence). The CDR3 runs 14 residues. The CDR3 DNA follows: TGTGCCTGGGGTCCTTGGAGCGGCGCCGGGGAGCTGTTTTTT. It specifies CAWGPWSGAGELFF.

V gene TRBV5-6 combines with J gene TRBJ2-1; possibly TRBD1 for D (7 bases). This CDR3 has 17 amino acids. In germline, CDR1 is SGHDT, CDR2 YYEEEE. The germline V and J ends were trimmed by 5 bases and 8 bases, with 26 bases remaining between them. The CDR3 region has the DNA TGTGCCAGCAGTCGATCCCTCGGGACAGAGGGGAGGTATGAGCAGTTCTTC. It encodes CASSRSLGTEGRYEQFF.

The J gene is TRBJ1-6, the V gene TRBV18, with 10 bases fitting TRBD1. This CDR3 spans 15 amino acids. V trimming: 5 bases; J trimming: 6 bases; junction bases outside the gene matches: 4. Germline values: CDR1 KGHSH, CDR2 LQKENI. The CDR3 nucleotides are TGTGCCAGCTCATCCGGACAGGGGGGTAATTCACCCCTCCACTTT. It translates to CASSSGQGGNSPLHF.

The V gene is TRBV4-3, the J gene TRBJ1-1; D not resolved. V shed 0 bases and J shed 11 bases, with 13 bases lying between them. Germline V gene sequence: CDR1 LGHNA, CDR2 YSLEER. This CDR3 is 13 amino acids long. CDR3 DNA sequence: TGCGCCAGCAGCCAAGATCGAGGGAGGAGGGCTTTCTTT. Translation gives CASSQDRGRRAFF.